This entry concerns a single T cell receptor beta chain. Its antigen is undetermined. These data originate in a study of a mutant IDH1 vaccine in newly diagnosed glioma. Study-wide background: Patients had received radiotherapy, temozolomide, or both previously, most receiving both. General study points: Variations in leading peripheral T cell clonotypes appeared to have no connection with pseudoprogression.

Repertoires were generated with immunoSEQ multiplex PCR, while TCRdb's copy carries only in-frame clones and drops some. Of 38,000 or so clones in the sample, roughly 79% were seen once. As to time point: week 23, last vaccination. Mutant IDH1 20-mer peptide, at 300 ug, made up each vaccine dose, with topical imiquimod. Germline V gene lookup returns CDR1 SNHLY and CDR2 FYNNEI. This CDR3 spans 14 amino acids. Trimming cost V 2 bases and J 5 bases, with 10 bases left between them. This clonotype was sampled from a man aged 40-49 years with glioma. V and J are TRBV2 and TRBJ1-5; D uncertain. The source material was PBMCs, sampled from a glioma patient whose treatment included an IDH1 peptide vaccine. CDR3 amino acids: CASSERRGHQPQHF. In DNA, the CDR3 is TGTGCCAGCAGTGAAAGGCGGGGTCATCAGCCCCAGCATTTT.